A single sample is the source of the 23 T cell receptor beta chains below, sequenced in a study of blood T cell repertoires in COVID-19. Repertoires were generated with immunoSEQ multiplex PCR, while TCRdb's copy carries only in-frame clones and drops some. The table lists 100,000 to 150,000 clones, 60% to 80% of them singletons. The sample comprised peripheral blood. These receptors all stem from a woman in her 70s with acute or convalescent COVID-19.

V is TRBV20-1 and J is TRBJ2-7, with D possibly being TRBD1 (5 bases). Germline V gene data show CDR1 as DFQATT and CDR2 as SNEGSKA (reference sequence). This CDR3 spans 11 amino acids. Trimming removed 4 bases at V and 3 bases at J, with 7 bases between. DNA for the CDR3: TGCAGTGCTACACAGGTCTACGAGCAGTACTTC. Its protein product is CSATQVYEQYF.

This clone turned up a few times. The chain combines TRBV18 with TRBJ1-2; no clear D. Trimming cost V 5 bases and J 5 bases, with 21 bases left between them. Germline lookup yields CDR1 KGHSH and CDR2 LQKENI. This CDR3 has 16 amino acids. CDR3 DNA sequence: TGTGCCAGCTCAAAGACCCGGCAATCCAGGTTATATGGCTACACCTTC. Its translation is CASSKTRQSRLYGYTF.

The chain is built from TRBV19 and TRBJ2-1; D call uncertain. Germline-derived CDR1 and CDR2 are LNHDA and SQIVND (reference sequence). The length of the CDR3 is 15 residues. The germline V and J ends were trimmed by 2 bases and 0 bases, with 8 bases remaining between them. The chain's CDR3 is CASSIIPSSYNEQFF. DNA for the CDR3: TGTGCCAGTAGTATAATTCCTAGCTCCTACAATGAGCAGTTCTTC.

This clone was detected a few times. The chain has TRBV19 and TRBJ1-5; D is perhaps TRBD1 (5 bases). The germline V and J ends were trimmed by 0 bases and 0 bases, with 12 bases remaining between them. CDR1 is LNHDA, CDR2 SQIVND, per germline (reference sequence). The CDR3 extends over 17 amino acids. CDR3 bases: TGTGCCAGTAGTATAGATTCAGACAGCTATAGCAATCAGCCCCAGCATTTT. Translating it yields CASSIDSDSYSNQPQHF.

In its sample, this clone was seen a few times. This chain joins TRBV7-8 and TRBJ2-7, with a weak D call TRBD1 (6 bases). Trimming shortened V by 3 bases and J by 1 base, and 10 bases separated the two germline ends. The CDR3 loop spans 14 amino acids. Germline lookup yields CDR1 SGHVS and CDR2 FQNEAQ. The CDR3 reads CASSFRGQSYEQYF. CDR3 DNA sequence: TGTGCCAGCAGCTTCAGGGGCCAGTCCTACGAGCAGTACTTC. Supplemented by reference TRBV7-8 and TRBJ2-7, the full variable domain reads GAGVSQSPRYKVAKRGQDVALRCDPISGHVSLFWYQQALGQGPEFLTYFQNEAQLDKSGLPSDRFFAERPEGSVSTLKIQRTQQEDSAVYLCASSFRGQSYEQYFGPGTRLTVT.

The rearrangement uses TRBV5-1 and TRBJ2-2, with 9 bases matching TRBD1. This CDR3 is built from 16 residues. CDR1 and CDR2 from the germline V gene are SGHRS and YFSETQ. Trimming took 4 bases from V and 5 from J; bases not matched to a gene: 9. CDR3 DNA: TGCGCCAGCAGCGCCCTGACAGGGGGAGAGACCGGGGAGCTGTTTTTT. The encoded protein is CASSALTGGETGELFF.

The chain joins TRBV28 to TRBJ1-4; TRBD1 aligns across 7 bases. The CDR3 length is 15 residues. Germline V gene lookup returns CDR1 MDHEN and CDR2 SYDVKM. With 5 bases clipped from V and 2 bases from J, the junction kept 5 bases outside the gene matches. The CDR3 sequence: CASSPTGVTNEKLFF. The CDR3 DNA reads TGTGCCAGCAGTCCTACAGGGGTTACTAATGAAAAACTGTTTTTT.

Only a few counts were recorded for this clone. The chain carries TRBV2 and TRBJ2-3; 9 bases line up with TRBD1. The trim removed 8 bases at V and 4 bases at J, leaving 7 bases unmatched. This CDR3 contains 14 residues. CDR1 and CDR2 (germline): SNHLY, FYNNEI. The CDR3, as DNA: TGTGCCAGCGCGGACAGGGGAGTCGCAGATACGCAGTATTTT. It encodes CASADRGVADTQYF.

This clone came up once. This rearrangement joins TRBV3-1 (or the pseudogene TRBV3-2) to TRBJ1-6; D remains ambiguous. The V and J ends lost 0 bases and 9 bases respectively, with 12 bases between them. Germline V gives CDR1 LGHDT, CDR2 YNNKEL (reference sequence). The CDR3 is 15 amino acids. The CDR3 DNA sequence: TGTGCCAGCAGCCAAGAAGGAGGTTTTGGTTCACCCCTCCACTTT. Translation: CASSQEGGFGSPLHF.

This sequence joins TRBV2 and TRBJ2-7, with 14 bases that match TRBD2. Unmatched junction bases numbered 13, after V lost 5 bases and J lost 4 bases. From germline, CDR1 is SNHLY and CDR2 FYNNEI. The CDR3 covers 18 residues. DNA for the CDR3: TGTGCCAGCAGTAGACTAGCGGGAGGGCCGTCATGGGTTTACGAGCAGTACTTC. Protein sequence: CASSRLAGGPSWVYEQYF.

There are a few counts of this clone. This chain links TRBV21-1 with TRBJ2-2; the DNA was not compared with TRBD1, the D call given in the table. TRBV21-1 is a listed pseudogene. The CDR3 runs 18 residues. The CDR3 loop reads CASSNTGQGTGNTGELFF. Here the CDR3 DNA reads TGTGCCAGCAGTAATACGGGACAGGGGACCGGGAACACCGGGGAGCTGTTTTTT.

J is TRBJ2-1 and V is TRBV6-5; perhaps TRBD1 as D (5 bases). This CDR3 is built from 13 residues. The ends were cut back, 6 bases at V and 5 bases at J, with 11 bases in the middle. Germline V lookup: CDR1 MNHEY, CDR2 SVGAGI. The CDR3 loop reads CASRGPGDNEQFF. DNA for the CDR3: TGTGCCAGCAGGGGGCCCGGAGACAATGAGCAGTTCTTC.

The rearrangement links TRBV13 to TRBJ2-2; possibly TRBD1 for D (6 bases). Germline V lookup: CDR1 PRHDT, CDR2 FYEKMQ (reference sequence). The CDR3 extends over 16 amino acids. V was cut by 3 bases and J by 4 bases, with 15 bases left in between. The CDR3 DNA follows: TGTGCCAGCAGCTTGGATCAGGGGCAAATCACCGGGGAGCTGTTTTTT. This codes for CASSLDQGQITGELFF.

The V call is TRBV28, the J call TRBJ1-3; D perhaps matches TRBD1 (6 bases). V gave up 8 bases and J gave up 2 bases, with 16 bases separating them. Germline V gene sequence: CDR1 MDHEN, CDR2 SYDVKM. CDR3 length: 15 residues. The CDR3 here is CASCRGGGAGNTIYF. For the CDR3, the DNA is TGTGCCAGCTGTAGGGGAGGGGGAGCTGGAAACACCATATATTTT.

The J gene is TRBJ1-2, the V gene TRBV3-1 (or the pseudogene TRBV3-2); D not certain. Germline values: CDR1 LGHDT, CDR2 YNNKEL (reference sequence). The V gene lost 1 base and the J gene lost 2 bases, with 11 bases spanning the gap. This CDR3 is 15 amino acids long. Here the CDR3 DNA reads TGTGCCAGCAGCCAAGGTTTAGTGTCGAACTATGGCTACACCTTC. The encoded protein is CASSQGLVSNYGYTF.

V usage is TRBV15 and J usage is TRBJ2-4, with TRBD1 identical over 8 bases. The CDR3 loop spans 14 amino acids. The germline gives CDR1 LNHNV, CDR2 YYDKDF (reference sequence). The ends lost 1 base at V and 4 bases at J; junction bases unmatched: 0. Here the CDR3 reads CATSRGTGKNIQYF. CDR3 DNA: TGTGCCACCAGCAGAGGGACAGGGAAAAACATTCAGTACTTC.

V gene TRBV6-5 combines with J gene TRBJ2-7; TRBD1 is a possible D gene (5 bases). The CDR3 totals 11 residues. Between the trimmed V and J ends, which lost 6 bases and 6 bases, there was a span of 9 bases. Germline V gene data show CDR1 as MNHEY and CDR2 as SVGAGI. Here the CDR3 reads CASRTGAEQYF. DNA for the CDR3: TGTGCCAGCAGAACAGGTGCCGAGCAGTACTTC.

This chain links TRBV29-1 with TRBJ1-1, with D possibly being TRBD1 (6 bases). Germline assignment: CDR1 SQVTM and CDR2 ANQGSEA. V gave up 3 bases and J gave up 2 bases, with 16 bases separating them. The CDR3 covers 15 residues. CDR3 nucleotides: TGCAGCGTTGATAAGAGTCAGGGGTTTAACACTGAAGCTTTCTTT. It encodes CSVDKSQGFNTEAFF.

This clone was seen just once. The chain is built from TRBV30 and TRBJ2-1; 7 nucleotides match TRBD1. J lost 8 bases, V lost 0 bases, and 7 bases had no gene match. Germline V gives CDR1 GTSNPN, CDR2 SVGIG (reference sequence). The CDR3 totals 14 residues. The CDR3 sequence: CAWSVLNRGDEQFF. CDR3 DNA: TGTGCCTGGAGTGTACTTAACAGGGGTGATGAGCAGTTCTTC. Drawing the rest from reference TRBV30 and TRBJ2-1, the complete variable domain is SQTIHQWPATLVQPVGSPLSLECTVEGTSNPNLYWYRQAAGRGLQLLFYSVGIGQISSEVPQNLSASRPQDRQFILSSKKLLLSDSGFYLCAWSVLNRGDEQFFGPGTRLTVL.

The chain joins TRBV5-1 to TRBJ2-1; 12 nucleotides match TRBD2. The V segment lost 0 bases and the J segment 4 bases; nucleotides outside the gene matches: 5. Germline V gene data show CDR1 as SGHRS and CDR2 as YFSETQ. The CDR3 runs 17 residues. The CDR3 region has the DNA TGCGCCAGCAGCTTGGTACCGGGACTAGCGGGTTACAATGAGCAGTTCTTC. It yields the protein CASSLVPGLAGYNEQFF.

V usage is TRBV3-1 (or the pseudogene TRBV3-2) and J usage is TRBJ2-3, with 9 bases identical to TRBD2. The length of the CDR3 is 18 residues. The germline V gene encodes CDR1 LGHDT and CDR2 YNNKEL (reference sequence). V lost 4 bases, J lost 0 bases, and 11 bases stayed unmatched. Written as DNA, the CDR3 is TGTGCCAGCAGCCTGGGACGGAGCGGGAGGCCTAGCACAGATACGCAGTATTTT. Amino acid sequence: CASSLGRSGRPSTDTQYF.

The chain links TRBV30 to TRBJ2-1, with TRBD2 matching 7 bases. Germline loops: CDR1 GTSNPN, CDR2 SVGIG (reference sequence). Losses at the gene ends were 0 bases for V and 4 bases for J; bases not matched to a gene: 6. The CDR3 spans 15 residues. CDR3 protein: CAWSVQTGGYNEQFF. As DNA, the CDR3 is TGTGCCTGGAGTGTACAGACGGGAGGATACAATGAGCAGTTCTTC.

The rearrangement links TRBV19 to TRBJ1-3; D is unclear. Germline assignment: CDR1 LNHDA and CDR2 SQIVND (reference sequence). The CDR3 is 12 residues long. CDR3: CASGTAGNTIYF. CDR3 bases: TGTGCTTCCGGTACCGCTGGAAACACCATATATTTT.